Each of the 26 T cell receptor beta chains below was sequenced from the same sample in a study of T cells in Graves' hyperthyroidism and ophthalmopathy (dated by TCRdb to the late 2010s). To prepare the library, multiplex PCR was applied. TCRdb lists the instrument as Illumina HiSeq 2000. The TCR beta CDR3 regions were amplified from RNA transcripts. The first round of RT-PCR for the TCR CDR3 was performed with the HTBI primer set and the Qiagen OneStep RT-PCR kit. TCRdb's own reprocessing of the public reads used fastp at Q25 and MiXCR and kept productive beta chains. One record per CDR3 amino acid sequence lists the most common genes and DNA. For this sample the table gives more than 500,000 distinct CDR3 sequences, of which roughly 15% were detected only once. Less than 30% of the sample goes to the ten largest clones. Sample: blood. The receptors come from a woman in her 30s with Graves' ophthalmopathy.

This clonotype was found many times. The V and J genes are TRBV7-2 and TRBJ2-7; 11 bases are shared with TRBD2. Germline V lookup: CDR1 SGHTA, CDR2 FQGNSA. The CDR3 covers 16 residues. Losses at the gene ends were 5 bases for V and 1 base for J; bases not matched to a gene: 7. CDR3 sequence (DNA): TGTGCCAGCAGCCCAGAGGGACTAGCGGTTTCCTACGAGCAGTACTTC. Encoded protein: CASSPEGLAVSYEQYF.

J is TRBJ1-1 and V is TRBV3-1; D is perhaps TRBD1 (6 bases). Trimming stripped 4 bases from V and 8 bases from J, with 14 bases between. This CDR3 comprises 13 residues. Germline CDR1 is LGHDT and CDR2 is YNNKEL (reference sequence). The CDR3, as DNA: TGTGCCAGCAGCCCGCAGGGGCCAGAGGAAGCTTTCTTT. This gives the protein CASSPQGPEEAFF.

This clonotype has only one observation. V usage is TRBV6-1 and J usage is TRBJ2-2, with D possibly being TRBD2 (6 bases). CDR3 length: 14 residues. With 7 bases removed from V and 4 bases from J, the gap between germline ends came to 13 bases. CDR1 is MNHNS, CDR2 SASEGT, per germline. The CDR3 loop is CASNLEGGTGELFF. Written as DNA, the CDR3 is TGTGCCAGCAACCTGGAGGGAGGCACCGGGGAGCTGTTTTTT.

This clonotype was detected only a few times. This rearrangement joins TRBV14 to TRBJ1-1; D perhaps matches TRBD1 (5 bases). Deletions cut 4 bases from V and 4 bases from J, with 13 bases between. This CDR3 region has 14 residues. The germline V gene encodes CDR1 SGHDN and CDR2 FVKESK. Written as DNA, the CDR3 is TGTGCCAGCAGCCCCATCCCAGGGATCACTGAAGCTTTCTTT. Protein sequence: CASSPIPGITEAFF.

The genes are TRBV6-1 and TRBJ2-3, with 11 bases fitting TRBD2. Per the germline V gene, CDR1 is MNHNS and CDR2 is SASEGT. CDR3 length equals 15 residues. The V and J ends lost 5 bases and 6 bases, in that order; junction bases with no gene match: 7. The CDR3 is CASSPYTSGSDTQYF. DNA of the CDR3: TGTGCCAGCAGTCCTTATACTAGCGGGAGTGATACGCAGTATTTT.

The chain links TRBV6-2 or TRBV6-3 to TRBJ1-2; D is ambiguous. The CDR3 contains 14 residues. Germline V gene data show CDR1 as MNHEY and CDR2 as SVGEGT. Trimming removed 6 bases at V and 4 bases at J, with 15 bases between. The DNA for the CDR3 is TGTGCCAGCAGCCAAGCTCAGCAGTTCTATGGCTACACCTTC. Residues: CASSQAQQFYGYTF.

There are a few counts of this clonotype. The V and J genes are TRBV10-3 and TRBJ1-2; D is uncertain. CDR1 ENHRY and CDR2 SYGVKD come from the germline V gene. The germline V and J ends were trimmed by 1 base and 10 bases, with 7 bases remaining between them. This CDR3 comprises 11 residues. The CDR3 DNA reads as TGTGCCATCAGTGAGTACGGACCCTACACCTTC. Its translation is CAISEYGPYTF.

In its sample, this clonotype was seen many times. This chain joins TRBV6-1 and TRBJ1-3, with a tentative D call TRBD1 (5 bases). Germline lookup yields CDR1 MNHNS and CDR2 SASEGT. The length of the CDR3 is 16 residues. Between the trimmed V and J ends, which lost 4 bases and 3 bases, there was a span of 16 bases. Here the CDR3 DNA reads TGTGCCAGCAGTGCGGAAAGCGGGGCGAGTGGAAACACCATATATTTT. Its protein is CASSAESGASGNTIYF.

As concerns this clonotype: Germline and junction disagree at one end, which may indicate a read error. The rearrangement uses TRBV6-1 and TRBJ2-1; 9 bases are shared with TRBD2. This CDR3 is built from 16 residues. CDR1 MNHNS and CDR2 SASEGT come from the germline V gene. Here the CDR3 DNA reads TGCGCCAGCAGGGCGAGGCGGGAGGGCTCCTACAATGAGCAGTTCTTC. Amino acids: CASRARREGSYNEQFF.

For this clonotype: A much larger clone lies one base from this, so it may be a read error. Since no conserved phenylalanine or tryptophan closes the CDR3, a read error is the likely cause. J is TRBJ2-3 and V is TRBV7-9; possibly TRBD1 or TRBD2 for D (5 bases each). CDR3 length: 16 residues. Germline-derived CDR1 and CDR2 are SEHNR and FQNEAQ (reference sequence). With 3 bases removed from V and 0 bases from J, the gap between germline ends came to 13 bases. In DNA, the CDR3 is TGTGCCAGCAGCTTGGGGGAACCTCCTAGCACAGATACGCAGTATTCT. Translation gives CASSLGEPPSTDTQYS.

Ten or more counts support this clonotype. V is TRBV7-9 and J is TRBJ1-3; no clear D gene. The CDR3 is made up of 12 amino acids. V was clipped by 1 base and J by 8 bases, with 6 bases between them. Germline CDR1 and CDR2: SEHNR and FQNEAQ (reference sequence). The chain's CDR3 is CASSLGGDTIYF. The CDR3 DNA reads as TGTGCCAGCAGCTTAGGAGGAGACACCATATATTTT.

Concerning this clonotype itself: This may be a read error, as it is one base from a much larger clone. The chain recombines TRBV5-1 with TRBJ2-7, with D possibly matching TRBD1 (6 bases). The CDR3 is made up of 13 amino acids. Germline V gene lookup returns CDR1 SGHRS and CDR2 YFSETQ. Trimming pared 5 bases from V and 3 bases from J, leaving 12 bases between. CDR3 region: CASRRNRDYEQYF. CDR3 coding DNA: TGCGCCAGCAGGAGGAACAGGGACTACGAGCAGTACTTC. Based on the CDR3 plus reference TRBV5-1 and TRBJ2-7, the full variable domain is KAGVTQTPRYLIKTRGQQVTLSCSPISGHRSVSWYQQTPGQGLQFLFEYFSETQRNKGNFPGRFSGRQFSNSRSEMNVSTLELGDSALYLCASRRNRDYEQYFGPGTRLTVT.

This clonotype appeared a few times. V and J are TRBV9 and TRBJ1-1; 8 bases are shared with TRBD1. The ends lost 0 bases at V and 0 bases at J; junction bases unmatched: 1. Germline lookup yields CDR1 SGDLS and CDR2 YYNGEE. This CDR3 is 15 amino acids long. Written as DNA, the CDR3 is TGTGCCAGCAGCGTAGAGGACAGGGTGAACACTGAAGCTTTCTTT. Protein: CASSVEDRVNTEAFF.

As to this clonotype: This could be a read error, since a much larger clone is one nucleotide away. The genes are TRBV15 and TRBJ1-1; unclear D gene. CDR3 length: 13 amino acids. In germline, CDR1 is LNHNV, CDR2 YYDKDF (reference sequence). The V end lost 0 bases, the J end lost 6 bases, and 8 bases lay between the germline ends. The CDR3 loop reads CATSRDAGAEAFF. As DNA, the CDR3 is TGTGCCACCAGCAGAGATGCCGGAGCTGAAGCTTTCTTT.

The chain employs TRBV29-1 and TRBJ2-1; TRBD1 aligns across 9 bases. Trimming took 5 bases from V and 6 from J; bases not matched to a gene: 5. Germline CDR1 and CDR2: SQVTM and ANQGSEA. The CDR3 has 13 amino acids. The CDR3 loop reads CSVSATGGNEQFF. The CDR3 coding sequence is TGCAGCGTTTCAGCGACAGGGGGCAATGAGCAGTTCTTC.

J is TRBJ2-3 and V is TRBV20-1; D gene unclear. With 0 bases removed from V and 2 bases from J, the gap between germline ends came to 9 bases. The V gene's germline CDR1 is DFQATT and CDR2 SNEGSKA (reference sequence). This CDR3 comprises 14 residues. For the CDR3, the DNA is TGCAGTGCTAGAGATGTGGCTATCACAGATACGCAGTATTTT. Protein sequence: CSARDVAITDTQYF.

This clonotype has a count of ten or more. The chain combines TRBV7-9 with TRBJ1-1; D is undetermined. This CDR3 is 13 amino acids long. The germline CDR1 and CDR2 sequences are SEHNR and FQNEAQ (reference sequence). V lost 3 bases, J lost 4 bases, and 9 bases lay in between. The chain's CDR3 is CASSLNSGTEAFF. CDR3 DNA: TGTGCCAGCAGCTTGAACTCGGGCACTGAAGCTTTCTTT.

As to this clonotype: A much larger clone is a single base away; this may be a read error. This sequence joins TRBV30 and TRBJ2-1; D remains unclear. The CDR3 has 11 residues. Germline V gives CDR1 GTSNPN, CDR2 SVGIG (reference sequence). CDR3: CARRGYNEQFF. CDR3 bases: TGTGCCCGGAGAGGCTACAATGAGCAGTTCTTC.

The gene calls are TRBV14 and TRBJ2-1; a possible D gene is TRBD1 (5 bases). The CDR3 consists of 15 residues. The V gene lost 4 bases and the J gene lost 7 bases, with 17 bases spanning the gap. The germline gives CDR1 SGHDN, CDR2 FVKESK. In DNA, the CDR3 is TGTGCCAGCAGCCCGGGCAGGGTACTCCTTAATGAGCAGTTCTTC. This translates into CASSPGRVLLNEQFF.

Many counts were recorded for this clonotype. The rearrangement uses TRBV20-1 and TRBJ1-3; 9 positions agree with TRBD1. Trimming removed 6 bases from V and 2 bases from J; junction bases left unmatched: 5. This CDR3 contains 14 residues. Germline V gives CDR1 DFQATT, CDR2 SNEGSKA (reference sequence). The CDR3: CSAQWTGAGNTIYF. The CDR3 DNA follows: TGCAGTGCCCAGTGGACAGGGGCTGGAAACACCATATATTTT.

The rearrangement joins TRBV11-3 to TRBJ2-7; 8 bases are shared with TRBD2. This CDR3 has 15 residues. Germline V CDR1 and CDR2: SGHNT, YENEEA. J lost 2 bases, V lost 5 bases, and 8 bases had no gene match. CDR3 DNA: TGTGCCAGCAGCCTCAGCGGGAGCGGGACCTACGAGCAGTACTTC. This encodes CASSLSGSGTYEQYF.

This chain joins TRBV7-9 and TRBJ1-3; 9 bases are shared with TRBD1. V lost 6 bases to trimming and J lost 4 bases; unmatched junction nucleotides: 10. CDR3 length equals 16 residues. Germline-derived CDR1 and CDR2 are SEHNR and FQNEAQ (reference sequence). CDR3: CASRKGPDRGGNTIYF. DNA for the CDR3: TGTGCCAGCAGAAAAGGACCGGACAGGGGAGGAAACACCATATATTTT.

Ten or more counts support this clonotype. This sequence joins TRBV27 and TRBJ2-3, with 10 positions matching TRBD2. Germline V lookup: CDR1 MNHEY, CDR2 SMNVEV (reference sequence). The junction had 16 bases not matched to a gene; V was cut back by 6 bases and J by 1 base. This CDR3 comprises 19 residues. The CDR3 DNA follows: TGTGCCAGCAGGGAAGTGGGAGCGGGAGGGGCGAAGGGCACAGATACGCAGTATTTT. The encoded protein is CASREVGAGGAKGTDTQYF.

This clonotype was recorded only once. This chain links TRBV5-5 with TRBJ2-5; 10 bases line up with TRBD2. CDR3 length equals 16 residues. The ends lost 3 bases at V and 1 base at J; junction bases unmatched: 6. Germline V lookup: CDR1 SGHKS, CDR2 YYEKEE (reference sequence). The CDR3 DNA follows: TGTGCCAGCAGCTCTCCAACTAGCGGGACCCAAGAGACCCAGTACTTC. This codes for CASSSPTSGTQETQYF.

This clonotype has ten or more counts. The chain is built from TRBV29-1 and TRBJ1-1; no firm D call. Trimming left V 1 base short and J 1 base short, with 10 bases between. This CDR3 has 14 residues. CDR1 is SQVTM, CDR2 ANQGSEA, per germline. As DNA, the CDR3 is TGCAGCGTTGAAGGGAGGCTGTGGAACACTGAAGCTTTCTTT. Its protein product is CSVEGRLWNTEAFF.

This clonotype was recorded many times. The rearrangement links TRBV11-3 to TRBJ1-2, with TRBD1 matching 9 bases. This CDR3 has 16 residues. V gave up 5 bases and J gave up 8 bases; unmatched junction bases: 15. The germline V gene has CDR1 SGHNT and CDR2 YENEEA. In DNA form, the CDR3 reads TGTGCCAGCAGCAAAGAACGGGACAGGGTCGATCTGGGCTACACCTTC. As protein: CASSKERDRVDLGYTF.